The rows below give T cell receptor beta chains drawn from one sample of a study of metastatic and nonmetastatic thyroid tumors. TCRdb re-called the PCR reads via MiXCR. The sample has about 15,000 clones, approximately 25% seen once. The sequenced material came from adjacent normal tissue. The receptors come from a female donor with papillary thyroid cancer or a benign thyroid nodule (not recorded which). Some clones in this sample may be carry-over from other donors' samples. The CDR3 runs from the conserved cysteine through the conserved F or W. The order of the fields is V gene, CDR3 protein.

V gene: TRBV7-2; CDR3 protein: CASSVTTSTDTQYF
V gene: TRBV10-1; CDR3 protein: CASSESGAGGSEQYF
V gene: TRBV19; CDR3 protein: CASTKDRGNGNTIYF
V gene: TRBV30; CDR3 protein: CAWSSQGYQPQHF
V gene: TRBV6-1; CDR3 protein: CASNRGVVMNTEAFF
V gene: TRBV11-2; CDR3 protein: CASSLEPGNNSPLHF
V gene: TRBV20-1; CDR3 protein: CSARDRESQPQHF
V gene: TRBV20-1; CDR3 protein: CSAPRQGSNTGELFF
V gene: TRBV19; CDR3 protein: CASSRGVAANYGYTF
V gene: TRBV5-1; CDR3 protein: CASSSGLSGRAGTQYF